This TCR beta chain was observed in a study of cytomegalovirus exposure and HLA in healthy donors (dated by TCRdb to 2016 to 2017). As for the study more broadly: In an earlier analysis of roughly 590 of the donors, 250 to 300 Gb of sequence data and 90 million to 120 million unique TCR beta sequences from 180 million or so T cells were reported. Several DR-DQ haplotypes were handled as single units for association and clustering because linkage in the cohort was strong. A separate validation cohort of approximately 120 different subjects was used in addition to the roughly 670-subject first cohort. HLA typing included class I and class II loci at four-digit resolution. In the later analysis, no new phenotypic data were used to find candidate immune exposures; instead, reliance was placed on TCR beta sequences and their occurrence across donors. Approximately 310 gigabases of sequencing data and around 85 million unique TCR sequences made up an early release that covered around 640 HLA-typed donors. The study profiled the T cell repertoires of about 640 subjects by immunosequencing and related them to cytomegalovirus serostatus. To predict cytomegalovirus infection status, the study brought together high-throughput TCR immunosequencing, statistical association of individual TCRs with disease status, and machine learning. Across approximately 420 genotyped donors of the cohort, an average of approximately 240,000 unique TCR beta nucleotide sequences per donor were sequenced, and roughly 17% of those sequences were non-productive. The number of donors typed differed by locus, with about 620-630 for A, B, C, DRB1 and DQB1, roughly 520 for DQA1, 600 to 610 for DPA1, and roughly 450 for DPB1. A later analysis re-examined previously published TCR beta repertoires from more than 550 donors and added high-resolution HLA genotyping to investigate patterns of TCR occurrence. Of the 300 to 450 genotyped donors, less than 90% were placed in the genetic ancestry cluster associated with self-reported Caucasian donors. Donor age, sex, ethnicity and CMV serostatus were collected together with the repertoire data. In a later genetic analysis, genome-wide SNP genotypes for about 65% of the roughly 700 donors were used, and that subset was treated as a discovery cohort. In an earlier analysis of about 590 of the donors, high-throughput TCR beta sequencing was used to judge whether each TCR beta V gene segment behaved as functional or pseudogenic. All discovery cohort repertoires had been generated on a single sequencing platform. The study aimed to test whether signatures of past pathogen exposure could be identified by cataloging public T cell receptors. Overall study results and their limits: Linkage disequilibrium might explain the correlated functional status among segregating V segments, but an unknown experimental factor could not be ruled out. A total of 150 to 200 TCR beta chains were listed by the study as associated with cytomegalovirus. A later genetic analysis associated a missense DCLRE1C variant with V-gene and J-gene trimming of TCR beta chains, and an independent cohort replicated the association. HLA typing was unavailable for some donors at each locus, so association tests used only the typed subset. Compared with equally common non-associated chains, HLA-associated TCR beta chains in a later analysis were more clonally expanded and had lower generation probabilities. Most CMV-associated TCR beta chains appeared to be HLA-restricted in a later analysis, and the HLA associations seemed to be driven largely by CMV exposure. Most TCR sequences were seen in very few donors, while some public TCRs were found in many individuals. Assigning TCR associations to individual alleles was difficult when HLA alleles, especially DR and DQ, strongly co-occurred. Because the 87-base-pair reads could not distinguish some IMGT-functional V segments, including TRBV6-2 and TRBV6-3, those segments were excluded. In a later analysis, the rate of TCR association differed among HLA loci, with DRB1 alleles having the most associated TCRs and HLA-C alleles having the fewest. A later analysis associated about 17,000 TCR beta sequences with specific HLA alleles at a false discovery rate of 0.05. A further reported finding was that TCR beta sequences accurately predicted the HLA-A and HLA-B alleles for most subjects in the first cohort. According to a later genetic analysis, donors in an Asian-associated ancestry cluster had fewer N-insertions in productive TCRs than the approximately 650-donor mean. Roughly uniform sequencing depth across donors was assumed in presence/absence analyses, although this assumption may not hold. The sequencing pipeline was judged likely to have produced a cluster of highly shared sequence variants as a technical artifact. CMV serostatus was the only immune exposure information available for the cohort. The cohort was sequenced for TCR beta chains only, and without alpha or paired-chain data the features that could be detected were limited. The authors suggested that the approach could potentially be extended to other disease states and immunological phenotypes. Several of the top co-occurrence clusters appeared to be linked to parvovirus B19, influenza, CMV and Epstein-Barr virus, according to a later analysis. The classifier was reported to diagnose cytomegalovirus status with high specificity and sensitivity in both the original and validation cohorts. Broadly in line with IMGT annotations, most TCR beta V segments showed up in productive rearrangements about 90% or about 30% of the time in an earlier analysis of several hundred of the donors. Three of the identified cytomegalovirus-associated TCR beta chains were confirmed in vitro to be specific for cytomegalovirus antigens. Because counts were too low, about 15 rarely observed V segments, including chromosome 9 orphons, were left out of the earlier analysis of roughly 600 of the donors.

The CDR3 has 14 amino acids, counting the end cysteine and phenylalanine. The retained sequence is limited to the CDR3, 42 bases, with the frame set at the first base. From a lookup of the germline V gene (reference sequence), CDR1 and CDR2 are SEHNR and FQNEAQ. For this chain, trimming is 6 bases at the V end and 7 bases at the J end, and the number of junction bases without a gene match is 7. Concerning this clone itself: This receptor's antigen is unknown. No much larger clone is present one base from it, and per-base qualities are unavailable.

The cohort comprised under 700 healthy bone marrow donors. At the time of sampling, every cohort member was nominally healthy, though immune exposures that went unrecorded were likely present. The donor tested CMV seropositive, placing the donor among the 250 to 350 seropositive members of the cohort. Every donor gave a peripheral blood sample, and the peripheral blood mononuclear cells from that sample were used for TCR beta sequencing. The Qiagen DNeasy Blood Extraction Kit was used to extract genomic DNA from the blood cell samples. Library preparation used the immunoSEQ multiplex PCR assay. The multiplex PCR relied on a mix of 60 forward primers for TCR Vbeta segments and 13 reverse primers for TCR Jbeta segments. The CDR3 region of rearranged TCR beta genes was amplified from genomic DNA with a multiplex PCR assay. On the Illumina HiSeq System, the amplified TCR beta libraries were sequenced as 87-base-pair reads. In the paper's pipeline: A later analysis counted approximately 76 million unique TCR beta chains across the 600 to 850 repertoires, and 10 million to 12 million of these chains were shared by at least two donors. Raw reads were error-corrected and collapsed into unique sequences with a nearest-neighbor algorithm that merged closely related sequences to remove PCR and sequencing errors. CDR3 sequences were aligned to IMGT reference sequences to assign V, D and J gene segments. Each retained sequence needed at least a six-nucleotide match to both a V gene segment and a J gene segment. Rearrangements were called productive when the CDR3 lacked stop codons and stayed in frame with V and J; all others were non-productive. Following IMGT convention, CDR3 was defined as the stretch from the second conserved V-encoded cysteine up to the conserved J-encoded phenylalanine. The earlier analysis of a few hundred of the donors excluded sequences that lacked an unambiguous match to a single V gene segment. In an earlier analysis of approximately 560 of the donors, a V segment was called functional when productive rearrangements were above 56.7%, and segregating when the standard deviation between donors exceeded 5%. A statistical classification framework was built for diagnosing cytomegalovirus status from the catalog of TCR beta chain sequences. V and J gene assignment, in a later analysis, came from comparing TCR nucleotide sequences with IMGT/GENE-DB human TR gene sequences. The TCRdist pipeline was used in a later analysis to assign CDR3 sequences and most-parsimonious VDJ recombination scenarios. In a later analysis, each TCR beta chain was defined by its CDR3 amino acid sequence together with its V-gene family, and reads without a unique V-gene family were excluded. In a later analysis, 450 to 600 highly shared, low-generation-probability nucleotide sequences were removed to address suspected cross-contamination and a sequencing artifact. For each public chain, a later analysis derived a clonal expansion index from normalized ranks of inferred template counts within each repertoire. A later analysis computed generation probabilities with a VDJ recombination model fitted to out-of-frame rearrangements, and checked the results against IGoR. A later analysis scored TCR-TCR, TCR-HLA and TCR-CMV co-occurrence with hypergeometric tests, applying a repertoire-size bias correction to TCR pairs. A later analysis estimated false discovery rates by permuting HLA or CMV assignments 20 times. A later analysis grouped co-occurring TCRs with DBSCAN, adding TCRdist sequence similarity when clustering within HLA-allele-positive subsets. Repertoires with fewer than 30,000 or more than 120,000 public chains were left out of co-occurrence clustering, as were five repertoires with anomalous nucleotide sharing. TCRdb re-hosts the immuneACCESS table, in-frame sequences only. Its copies lack some clones; in the studies checked, an unresolved V gene accounts for under half of them, and the cause for the rest is not known. That table is the source of V, J and clone size, and D and trimming were worked out from the DNA. The sample data list fewer than 200,000 clones, and roughly 81% of these were observed just once. Of the sample, just over 2.5% falls within the top ten clones.

This receptor was obtained from a young man in good health and CMV-seropositive. The rearranged segments are TRBV7-9 and TRBJ2-2; the central 8 bases match TRBD1. Source material: PBMCs. The encoded CDR3 is CASRPDRADGELFF. The DNA sequence follows: TGTGCCAGCAGACCGGACAGGGCCGACGGGGAGCTGTTTTTT.